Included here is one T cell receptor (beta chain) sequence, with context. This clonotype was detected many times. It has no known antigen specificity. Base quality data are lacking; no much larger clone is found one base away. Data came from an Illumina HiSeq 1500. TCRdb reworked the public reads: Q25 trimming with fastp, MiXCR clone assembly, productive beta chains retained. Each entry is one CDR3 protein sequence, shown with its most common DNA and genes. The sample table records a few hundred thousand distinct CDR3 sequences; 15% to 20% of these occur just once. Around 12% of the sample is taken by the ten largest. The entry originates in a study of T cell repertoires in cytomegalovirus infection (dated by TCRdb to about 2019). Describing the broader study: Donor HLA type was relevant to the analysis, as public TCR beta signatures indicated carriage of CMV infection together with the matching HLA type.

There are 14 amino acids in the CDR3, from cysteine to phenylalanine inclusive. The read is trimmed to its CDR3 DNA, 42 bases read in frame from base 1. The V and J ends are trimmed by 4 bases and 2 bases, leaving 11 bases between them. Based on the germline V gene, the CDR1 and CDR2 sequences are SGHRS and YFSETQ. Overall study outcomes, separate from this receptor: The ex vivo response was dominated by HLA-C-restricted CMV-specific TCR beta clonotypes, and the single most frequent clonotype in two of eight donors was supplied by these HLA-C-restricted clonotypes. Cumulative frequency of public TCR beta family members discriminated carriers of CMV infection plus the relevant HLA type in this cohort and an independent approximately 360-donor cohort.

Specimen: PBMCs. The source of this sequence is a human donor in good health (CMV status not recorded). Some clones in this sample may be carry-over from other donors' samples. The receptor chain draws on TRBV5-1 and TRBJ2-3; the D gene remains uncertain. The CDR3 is CASSLGTPTDTQYF. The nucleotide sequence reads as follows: TGCGCCAGCAGCCTTGGCACTCCCACAGATACGCAGTATTTT. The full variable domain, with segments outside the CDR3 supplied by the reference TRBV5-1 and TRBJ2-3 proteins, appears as KAGVTQTPRYLIKTRGQQVTLSCSPISGHRSVSWYQQTPGQGLQFLFEYFSETQRNKGNFPGRFSGRQFSNSRSEMNVSTLELGDSALYLCASSLGTPTDTQYFGPGTRLTVL.